Following are 22 T cell receptor beta chains from one sample sequenced in a study of T cells expressing NK-cell markers. TCRdb processed the 5' RACE reads again and assigns one entry to each CDR3 protein, with no DNA. The sample's table shows hundreds of thousands of distinct CDR3 sequences. The sample taken for sequencing was blood T cells: a sorted CD56 or NKG2C T cell subset, CD4+ or CD8+ T cells, or bulk PBMC T cells (not recorded which). The source of these receptors is a woman aged 18 to 75 in good health.

The rearrangement joins TRBV29-1 to TRBJ2-3; lacking DNA, the TRBD1 call made by TCRdb goes unchecked. This CDR3 comprises 15 residues. Germline V gene sequence: CDR1 SQVTM, CDR2 ANQGSEA. CDR3 region: CSVAGGTGWSDTQYF.

This chain connects TRBV7-2 to TRBJ2-1; checking the TCRdb D call of TRBD2 is not possible without DNA. The CDR3 runs to 12 residues. Germline values: CDR1 SGHTA, CDR2 FQGNSA. The CDR3 sequence is CATQRDRGEQFF.

This chain uses TRBV29-1 with TRBJ2-1; TCRdb selects TRBD2, and the lack of DNA leaves this call unchecked. CDR1 and CDR2 (germline): SQVTM, ANQGSEA. This CDR3 contains 13 residues. The CDR3: CSVGTSGRDEQFF.

This rearrangement joins TRBV7-8 to TRBJ1-4; without DNA, the TCRdb call of TRBD1 cannot be checked. The germline V gene encodes CDR1 SGHVS and CDR2 FQNEAQ. The CDR3 sequence is 14 residues long. CDR3 sequence reads: CASSLGGTDEKLFF.

V gene TRBV29-1 combines with J gene TRBJ1-4; absent DNA, TCRdb's TRBD1 call cannot be checked. This CDR3 comprises 12 residues. Germline assignment: CDR1 SQVTM and CDR2 ANQGSEA. CDR3 protein: CSVEQGDEKLFF.

This rearrangement joins TRBV28 to TRBJ2-4; TCRdb's D call of TRBD2 is untestable without DNA. The CDR3 spans 17 residues. Germline V lookup: CDR1 MDHEN, CDR2 SYDVKM. The CDR3 loop reads CASSLIGQGPAKNIQYF.

The V gene is TRBV7-2, the J gene TRBJ2-7; the D call of TRBD1 rests on TCRdb alone, since no DNA is present to check it. The germline V gene has CDR1 SGHTA and CDR2 FQGNSA. The CDR3 consists of 15 residues. The CDR3 sequence is CASSLWGGRDYEQYF. The whole variable domain, filled in from reference TRBV7-2 and TRBJ2-7, reads GAGVSQSPSNKVTEKGKDVELRCDPISGHTALYWYRQSLGQGLEFLIYFQGNSAPDKSGLPSDRFSAERTGGSVSTLTIQRTQQEDSAVYLCASSLWGGRDYEQYFGPGTRLTVT.

This chain links TRBV5-1 with TRBJ2-1; TCRdb calls TRBD2, which cannot be checked without DNA. This CDR3 has 15 amino acids. CDR1 and CDR2 (germline): SGHRS, YFSETQ. CDR3 sequence: CASSSLAGGSNEQFF.

This chain uses TRBV6-5 with TRBJ2-1; the TRBD2 assignment by TCRdb is unverifiable without DNA. Germline V gene lookup returns CDR1 MNHEY and CDR2 SVGAGI. This CDR3 contains 17 residues. The CDR3 loop reads CASSYSGASISYNEQFF.

The rearrangement joins TRBV7-9 to TRBJ1-3. CDR1 is SEHNR, CDR2 FQNEAQ, per germline (reference sequence). The CDR3 is 15 residues long. This chain's CDR3 is CASSPLFIRGNTIYF.

The chain is built from TRBV6-5 and TRBJ2-3; TCRdb gives TRBD2 as the D gene, but with no DNA this cannot be confirmed. Germline V gene data show CDR1 as MNHEY and CDR2 as SVGAGI. The CDR3 spans 16 residues. The CDR3 here is CASSYFGGGAGDTQYF.

The CDR3: CASSSGQGSAGELFF. The gene calls are TRBV6-2 or TRBV6-3 and TRBJ2-2; TCRdb gives TRBD1 as the D gene, but with no DNA this cannot be confirmed. The CDR3 runs 15 residues. Germline values: CDR1 MNHEY, CDR2 SVGEGT.

The chain joins TRBV11-2 to TRBJ2-1; TCRdb proposes TRBD2, but this gene call is untestable without DNA. Germline V CDR1 and CDR2: SGHAT, FQNNGV. This CDR3 has 17 residues. CDR3 region: CASSFPSGSQYKIEQFF.

The rearrangement joins TRBV4-3 to TRBJ2-5; without DNA, the TCRdb call of TRBD2 cannot be checked. Germline V gene data show CDR1 as LGHNA and CDR2 as YSLEER. The length of the CDR3 is 16 residues. CDR3 loop: CASSQVAGGGGETQYF.

The J gene is TRBJ1-1, the V gene TRBV20-1; TCRdb returns TRBD1, unconfirmable since there is no DNA. This CDR3 has 12 amino acids. Germline CDR1 reads DFQATT; CDR2 reads SNEGSKA (reference sequence). The chain's CDR3 is CSARPQGGEAFF.

The CDR3 reads CASSQSAQGLGKLFF. The chain uses TRBV16 and TRBJ1-4. The CDR3 spans 15 residues. Per the germline V gene, CDR1 is KGHSY and CDR2 is FQNENV.

The rearrangement links TRBV20-1 to TRBJ2-3; the D gene TCRdb calls, TRBD2, cannot be checked with no DNA. This CDR3 is 14 amino acids long. In germline, CDR1 is DFQATT, CDR2 SNEGSKA (reference sequence). The CDR3: CSASGGVRTDTQYF.

The V and J genes are TRBV12-3 or TRBV12-4 and TRBJ2-1; there is no DNA to check the TCRdb D call of TRBD1. CDR3 size: 12 residues. The CDR3 here is CASGGGYNEQFF.

The chain uses TRBV29-1 and TRBJ2-2. Germline-derived CDR1 and CDR2 are SQVTM and ANQGSEA. The CDR3 is 11 amino acids. The CDR3 region is CSVGYTGELFF.

This CDR3 is CASTPGATNEKLFF. The J gene is TRBJ1-4, the V gene TRBV12-3 or TRBV12-4; with no DNA, the TCRdb D assignment of TRBD1 cannot be verified. The CDR3 contains 14 residues.

CDR3 sequence reads: CASSLTLAGGGEQFF. This chain uses TRBV6-2 or TRBV6-3 with TRBJ2-1; TCRdb's D call, TRBD2, is unchecked because there is no DNA. Germline values: CDR1 MNHEY, CDR2 SVGEGT. The CDR3 length is 15 residues.

CDR3 amino acids: CASSPVRRDSNSPLHF. The chain carries TRBV18 and TRBJ1-6; TCRdb gives TRBD1 as the D gene, but with no DNA this cannot be confirmed. The CDR3 loop spans 16 amino acids. Germline CDR1 and CDR2: KGHSH and LQKENI.